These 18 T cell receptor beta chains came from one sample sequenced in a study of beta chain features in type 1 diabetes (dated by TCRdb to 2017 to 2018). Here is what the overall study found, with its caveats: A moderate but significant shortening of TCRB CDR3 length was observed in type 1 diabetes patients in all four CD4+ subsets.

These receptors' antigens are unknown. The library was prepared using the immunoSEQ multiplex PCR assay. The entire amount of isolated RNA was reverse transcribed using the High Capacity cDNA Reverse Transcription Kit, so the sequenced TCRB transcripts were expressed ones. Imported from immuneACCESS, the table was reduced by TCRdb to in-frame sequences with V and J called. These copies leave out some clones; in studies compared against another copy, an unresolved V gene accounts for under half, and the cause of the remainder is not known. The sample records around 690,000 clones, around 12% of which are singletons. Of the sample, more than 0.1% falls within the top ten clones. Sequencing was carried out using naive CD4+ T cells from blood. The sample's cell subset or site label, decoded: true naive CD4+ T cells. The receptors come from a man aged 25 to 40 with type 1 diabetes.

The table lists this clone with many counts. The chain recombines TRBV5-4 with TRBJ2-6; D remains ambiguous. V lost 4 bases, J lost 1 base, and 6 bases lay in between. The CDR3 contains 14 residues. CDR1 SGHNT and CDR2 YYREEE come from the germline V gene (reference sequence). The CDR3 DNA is TGTGCCAGCAGCCCCGATTCTGGGGCCAACGTCCTGACTTTC. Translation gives CASSPDSGANVLTF.

The chain's CDR3 is CASSVRGGTEAFF. For the CDR3, the DNA is TGTGCCAGCAGTGTTCGGGGGGGAACTGAAGCTTTCTTT. The genes are TRBV9 and TRBJ1-1, with TRBD1 as a possible D gene (5 bases). CDR3 length: 13 amino acids. Trimming removed 5 bases from V and 5 bases from J, with 13 bases in between. Germline CDR1 SGDLS, CDR2 YYNGEE.

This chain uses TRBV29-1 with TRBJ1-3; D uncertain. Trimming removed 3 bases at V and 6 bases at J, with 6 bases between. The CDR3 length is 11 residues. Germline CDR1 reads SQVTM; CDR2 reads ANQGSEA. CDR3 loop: CSVESQNTIYF. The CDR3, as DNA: TGCAGCGTTGAGAGTCAAAACACCATATATTTT.

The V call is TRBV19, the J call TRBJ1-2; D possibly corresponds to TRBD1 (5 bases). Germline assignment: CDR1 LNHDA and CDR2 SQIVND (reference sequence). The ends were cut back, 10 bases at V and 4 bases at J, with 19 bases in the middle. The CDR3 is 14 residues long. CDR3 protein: CATRGAGTRYGYTF. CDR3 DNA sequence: TGTGCCACCCGGGGTGCGGGGACCCGCTATGGCTACACCTTC. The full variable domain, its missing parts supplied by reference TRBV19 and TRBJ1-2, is DGGITQSPKYLFRKEGQNVTLSCEQNLNHDAMYWYRQDPGQGLRLIYYSQIVNDFQKGDIAEGYSVSREKKESFPLTVTSAQKNPTAFYLCATRGAGTRYGYTFGSGTRLTVV.

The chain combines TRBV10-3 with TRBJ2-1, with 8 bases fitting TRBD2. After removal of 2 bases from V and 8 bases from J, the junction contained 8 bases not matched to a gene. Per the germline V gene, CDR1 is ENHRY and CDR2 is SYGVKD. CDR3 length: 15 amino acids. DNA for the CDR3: TGTGCCATCAGTGAGGCGGGGGGTGGTTTCGATGAGCAGTTCTTC. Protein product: CAISEAGGGFDEQFF.

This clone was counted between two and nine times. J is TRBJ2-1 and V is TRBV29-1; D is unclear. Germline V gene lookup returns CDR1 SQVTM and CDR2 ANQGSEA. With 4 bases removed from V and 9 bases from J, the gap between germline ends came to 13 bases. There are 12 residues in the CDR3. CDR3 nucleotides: TGCAGCGTTGTTCCCCAGTTAGGTGAGCAGTTCTTC. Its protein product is CSVVPQLGEQFF.

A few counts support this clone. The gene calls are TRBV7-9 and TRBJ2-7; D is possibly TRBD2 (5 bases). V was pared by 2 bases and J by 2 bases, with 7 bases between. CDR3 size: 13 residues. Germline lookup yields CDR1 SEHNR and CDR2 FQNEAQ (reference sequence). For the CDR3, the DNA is TGTGCCAGCAGCTTATTCGGGACCTACGAGCAGTACTTC. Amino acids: CASSLFGTYEQYF. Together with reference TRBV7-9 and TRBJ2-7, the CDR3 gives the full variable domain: DTGVSQNPRHKITKRGQNVTFRCDPISEHNRLYWYRQTLGQGPEFLTYFQNEAQLEKSRLLSDRFSAERPKGSFSTLEIQRTEQGDSAMYLCASSLFGTYEQYFGPGTRLTVT.

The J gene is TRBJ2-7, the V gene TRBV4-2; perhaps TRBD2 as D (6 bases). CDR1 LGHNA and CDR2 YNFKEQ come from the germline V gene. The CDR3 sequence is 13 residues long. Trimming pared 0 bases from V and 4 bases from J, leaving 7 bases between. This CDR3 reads CASSQDGGYEQYF. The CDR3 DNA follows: TGTGCCAGCAGCCAAGATGGGGGGTACGAGCAGTACTTC.

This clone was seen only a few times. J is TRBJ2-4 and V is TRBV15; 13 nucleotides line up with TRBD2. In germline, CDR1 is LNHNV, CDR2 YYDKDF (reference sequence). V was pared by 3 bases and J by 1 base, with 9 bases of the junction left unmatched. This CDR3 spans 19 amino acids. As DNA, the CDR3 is TGTGCCACCAGCAGCCCGGGACTAGCGGGGTTATCGGCCAAAAACATTCAGTACTTC. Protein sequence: CATSSPGLAGLSAKNIQYF.

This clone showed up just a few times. CDR3 coding DNA: TGTGCCAGCAGCTTGGACAGGGACAATCAGCCCCAGCATTTT. This gives the protein CASSLDRDNQPQHF. V gene TRBV7-9 combines with J gene TRBJ1-5; 8 positions match TRBD1. The V gene end was trimmed by 3 bases and the J gene end by 3 bases; junction bases not matched to a gene: 1. CDR3 length: 14 amino acids. Germline V gives CDR1 SEHNR, CDR2 FQNEAQ (reference sequence).

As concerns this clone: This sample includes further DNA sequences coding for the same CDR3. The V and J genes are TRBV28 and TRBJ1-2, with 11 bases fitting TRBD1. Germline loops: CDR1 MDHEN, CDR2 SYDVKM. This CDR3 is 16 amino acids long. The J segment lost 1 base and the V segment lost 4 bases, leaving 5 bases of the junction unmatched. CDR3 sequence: CASSSPGTGGNYGYTF. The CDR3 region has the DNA TGTGCCAGCAGTTCCCCCGGGACAGGGGGTAACTATGGCTACACCTTC.

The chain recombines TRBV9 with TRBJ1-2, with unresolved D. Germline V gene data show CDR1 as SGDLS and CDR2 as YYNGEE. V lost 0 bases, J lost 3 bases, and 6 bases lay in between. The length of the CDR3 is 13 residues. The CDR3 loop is CASSVEADYGYTF. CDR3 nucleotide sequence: TGTGCCAGCAGCGTAGAGGCGGACTATGGCTACACCTTC.

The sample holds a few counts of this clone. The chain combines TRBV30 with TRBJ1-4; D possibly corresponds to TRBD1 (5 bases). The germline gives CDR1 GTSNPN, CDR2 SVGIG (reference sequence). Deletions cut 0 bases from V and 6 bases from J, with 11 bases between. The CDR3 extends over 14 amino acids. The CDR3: CAWSVRDPHEKLFF. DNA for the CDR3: TGTGCCTGGAGTGTGAGGGACCCGCATGAAAAACTGTTTTTT.

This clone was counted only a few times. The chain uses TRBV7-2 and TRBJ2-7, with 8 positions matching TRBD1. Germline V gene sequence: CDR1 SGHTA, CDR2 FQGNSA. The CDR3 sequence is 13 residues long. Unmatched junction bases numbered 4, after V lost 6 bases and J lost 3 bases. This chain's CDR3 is CASSPGTGYEQYF. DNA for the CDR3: TGTGCCAGCAGTCCTGGGACAGGCTACGAGCAGTACTTC. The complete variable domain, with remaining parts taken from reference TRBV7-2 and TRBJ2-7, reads GAGVSQSPSNKVTEKGKDVELRCDPISGHTALYWYRQSLGQGLEFLIYFQGNSAPDKSGLPSDRFSAERTGGSVSTLTIQRTQQEDSAVYLCASSPGTGYEQYFGPGTRLTVT.

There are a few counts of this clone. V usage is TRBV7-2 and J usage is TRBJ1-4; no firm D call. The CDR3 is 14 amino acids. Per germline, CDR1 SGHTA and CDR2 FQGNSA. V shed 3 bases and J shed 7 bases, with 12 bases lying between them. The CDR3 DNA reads TGTGCCAGCAGCTTTAGGGATGGGAGTGAAAAACTGTTTTTT. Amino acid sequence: CASSFRDGSEKLFF.

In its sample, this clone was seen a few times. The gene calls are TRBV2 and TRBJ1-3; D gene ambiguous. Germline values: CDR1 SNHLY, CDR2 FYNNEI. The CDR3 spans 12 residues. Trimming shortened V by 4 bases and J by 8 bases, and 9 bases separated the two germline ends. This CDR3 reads CASSGGPDTIYF. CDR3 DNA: TGTGCCAGCAGTGGGGGTCCGGACACCATATATTTT.

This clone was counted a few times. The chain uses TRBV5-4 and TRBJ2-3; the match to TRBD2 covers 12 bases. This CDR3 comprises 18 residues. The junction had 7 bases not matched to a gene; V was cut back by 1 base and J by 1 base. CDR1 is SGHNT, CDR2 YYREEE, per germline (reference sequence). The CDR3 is CASSLKLAGGPGTDTQYF. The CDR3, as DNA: TGTGCCAGCAGCTTGAAGCTAGCGGGGGGGCCTGGCACAGATACGCAGTATTTT.

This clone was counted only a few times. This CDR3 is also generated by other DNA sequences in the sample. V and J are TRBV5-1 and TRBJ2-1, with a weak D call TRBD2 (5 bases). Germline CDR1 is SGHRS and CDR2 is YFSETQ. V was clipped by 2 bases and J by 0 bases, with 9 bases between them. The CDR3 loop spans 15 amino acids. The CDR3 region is CASSLAVSSYNEQFF. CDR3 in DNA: TGCGCCAGCAGCTTAGCGGTGAGCTCCTACAATGAGCAGTTCTTC. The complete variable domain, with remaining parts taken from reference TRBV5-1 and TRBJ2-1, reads KAGVTQTPRYLIKTRGQQVTLSCSPISGHRSVSWYQQTPGQGLQFLFEYFSETQRNKGNFPGRFSGRQFSNSRSEMNVSTLELGDSALYLCASSLAVSSYNEQFFGPGTRLTVL.